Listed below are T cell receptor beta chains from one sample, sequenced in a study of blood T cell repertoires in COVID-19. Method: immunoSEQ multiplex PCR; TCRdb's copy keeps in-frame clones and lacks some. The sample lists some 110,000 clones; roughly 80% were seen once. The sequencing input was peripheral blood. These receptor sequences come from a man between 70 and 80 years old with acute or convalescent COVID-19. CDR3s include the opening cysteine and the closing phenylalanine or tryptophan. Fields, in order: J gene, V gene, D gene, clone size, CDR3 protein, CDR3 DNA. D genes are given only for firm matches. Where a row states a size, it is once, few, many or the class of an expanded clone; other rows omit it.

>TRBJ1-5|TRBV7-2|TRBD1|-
CASSSAGGRGQPQHF
TGTGCCAGCAGCTCCGCAGGGGGTAGAGGTCAGCCCCAGCATTTT
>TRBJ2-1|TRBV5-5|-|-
CASSLQGIGNEQFF
TGTGCCAGCAGCTTACAGGGAATCGGCAATGAGCAGTTCTTC
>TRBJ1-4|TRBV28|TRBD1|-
CASVTGGDVANEKLFF
TGTGCCAGCGTGACAGGGGGCGATGTTGCTAATGAAAAACTGTTTTTT
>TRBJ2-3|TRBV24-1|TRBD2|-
CASSLGTGGDTQYF
TGTGCCTCGAGCCTCGGGACGGGGGGGGATACGCAGTATTTT
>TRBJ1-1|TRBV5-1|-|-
CASSPGTYTEAFF
TGCGCCAGCAGCCCGGGGACATACACTGAAGCTTTCTTT
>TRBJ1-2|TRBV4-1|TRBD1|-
CASSQGGQGSYGYTF
TGCGCCAGCAGCCAAGGGGGACAGGGGAGCTATGGCTACACCTTC
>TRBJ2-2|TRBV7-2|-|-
CASSREGPGELFF
TGTGCCAGCAGCCGAGAGGGCCCCGGGGAGCTGTTTTTT
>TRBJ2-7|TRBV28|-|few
CASSARIYEQYF
TGTGCCAGCAGTGCGCGAATCTACGAGCAGTACTTC
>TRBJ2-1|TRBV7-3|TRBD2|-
CASSLTSGVEQFF
TGTGCCAGCAGCTTAACTAGCGGGGTCGAGCAGTTCTTC
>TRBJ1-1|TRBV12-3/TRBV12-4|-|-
CASSFQGFEAFF
TGTGCCAGCAGTTTCCAGGGATTCGAAGCTTTCTTT
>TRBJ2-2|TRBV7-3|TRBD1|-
CASSPTQGAITGELFF
TGTGCCAGCAGCCCCACACAGGGGGCCATCACCGGGGAGCTGTTTTTT
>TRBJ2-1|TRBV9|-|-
CASSPRLEDWNNEQFF
TGTGCCAGCAGCCCCAGACTAGAAGATTGGAACAATGAGCAGTTCTTC
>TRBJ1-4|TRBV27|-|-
CASSLRVPNEKLFF
TGTGCCAGCAGCCTTCGGGTTCCTAATGAAAAACTGTTTTTT
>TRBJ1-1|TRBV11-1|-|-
CASSLIRETEAFF
TGTGCCAGCAGCTTAATCAGGGAAACTGAAGCTTTCTTT
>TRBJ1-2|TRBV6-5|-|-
CASSSGGRNGYTF
TGTGCCAGCAGTTCCGGGGGACGAAATGGCTACACCTTC